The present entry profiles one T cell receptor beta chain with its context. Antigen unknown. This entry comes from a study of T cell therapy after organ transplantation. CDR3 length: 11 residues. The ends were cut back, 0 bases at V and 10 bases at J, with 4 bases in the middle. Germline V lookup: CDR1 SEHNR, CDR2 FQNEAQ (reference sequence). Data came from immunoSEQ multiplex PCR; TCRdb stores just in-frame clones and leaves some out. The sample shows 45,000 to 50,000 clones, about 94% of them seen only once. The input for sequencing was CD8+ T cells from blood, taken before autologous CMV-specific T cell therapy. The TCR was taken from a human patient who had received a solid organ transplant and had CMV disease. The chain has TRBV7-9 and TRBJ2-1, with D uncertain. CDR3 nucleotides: TGTGCCAGCAGCTTAGCCGGAGAGCAGTTCTTC. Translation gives CASSLAGEQFF.